This entry features one T cell receptor beta chain sequence. This sample is drawn from a study of brain T cells in children with intractable seizures. TCRdb keeps only in-frame clones here, not all; method: immunoSEQ multiplex PCR. This sample has tens of thousands of clones; around nine tenths occur once, and the top ten carry approximately 24%. Germline CDR1 MNHNY, CDR2 SVGAGI (reference sequence). The length of the CDR3 is 13 residues. V was pared by 6 bases and J by 4 bases, with 5 bases of the junction left unmatched. Pre-surgery treatment included at least one anti-epileptic drug. The sequencing used peripheral blood, collected at surgery. The sequence was obtained from a girl aged 2 to 10 with Rasmussen encephalitis and intractable seizures. V is TRBV6-6 and J is TRBJ1-1; 7 nucleotides match TRBD1. CDR3 residues: CASRRDSATEAFF. The CDR3 DNA sequence: TGTGCCAGCAGGAGGGACAGTGCCACTGAAGCTTTCTTT.